This TCR beta chain is drawn from a study of blood T cell repertoires in COVID-19. About the research overall: The study drew acute and convalescent COVID-19 samples from the United States, Italy and Spain. Sources were T cells, B-cell-depleted T cells, or PBMCs; the material itself was cDNA or gDNA.

The CDR3 is 13 amino acids. Losses at the gene ends were 5 bases for V and 3 bases for J; bases not matched to a gene: 2. Germline CDR1 is MNHEY and CDR2 is SVGAGI. Source study methods: Estimates of nucleated cell counts were drawn from the amplification of reference gene primers. Sequencing used immunoSEQ multiplex PCR; TCRdb keeps in-frame clones, though not all of them. The DNA gave D and trimming, while V, J and clone size come from that table. The table has about 130,000 clones, roughly four fifths seen once. The material sequenced was peripheral blood. The chain recombines TRBV6-5 with TRBJ1-2, with TRBD1 matching over 8 bases. The receptor comes from a human donor in a cohort sampled during active COVID-19. CDR3 DNA: TGTGCCAGCAGTCAGGGGGCTGACTATGGCTACACCTTC. This translates into CASSQGADYGYTF.